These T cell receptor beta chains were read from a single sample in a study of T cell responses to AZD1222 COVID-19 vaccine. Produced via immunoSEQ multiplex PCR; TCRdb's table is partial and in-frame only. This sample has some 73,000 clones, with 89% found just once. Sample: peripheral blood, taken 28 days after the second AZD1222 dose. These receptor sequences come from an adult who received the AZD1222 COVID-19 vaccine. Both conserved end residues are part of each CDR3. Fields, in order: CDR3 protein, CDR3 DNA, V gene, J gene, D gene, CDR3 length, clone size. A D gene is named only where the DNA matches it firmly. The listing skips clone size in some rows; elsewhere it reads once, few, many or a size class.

CDR3 protein: CASTYGNTGELFF; CDR3 DNA: TGTGCCAGCACTTACGGGAACACCGGGGAGCTGTTTTTT; V gene: TRBV9; J gene: TRBJ2-2; D gene: .; CDR3 length: 13; clone size: .
CDR3 protein: CASSARTVTGELFF; CDR3 DNA: TGTGCCAGCAGCGCCCGGACAGTCACCGGGGAGCTGTTTTTT; V gene: TRBV3-1/TRBV3-2; J gene: TRBJ2-2; D gene: .; CDR3 length: 14; clone size: .
CDR3 protein: CASSAGQGAANEKLFF; CDR3 DNA: TGTGCCAGCAGCGCAGGACAGGGGGCAGCTAATGAAAAACTGTTTTTT; V gene: TRBV9; J gene: TRBJ1-4; D gene: TRBD1; CDR3 length: 16; clone size: once
CDR3 protein: CASSFSGNTEAFF; CDR3 DNA: TGTGCCAGCAGCTTTTCGGGGAACACTGAAGCTTTCTTT; V gene: TRBV7-3; J gene: TRBJ1-1; D gene: .; CDR3 length: 13; clone size: .
CDR3 protein: CAIRRQGGTEAFF; CDR3 DNA: TGTGCCATCAGGCGACAGGGAGGCACTGAAGCTTTCTTT; V gene: TRBV10-3; J gene: TRBJ1-1; D gene: TRBD1; CDR3 length: 13; clone size: .
CDR3 protein: CASSVGANSNQPQHF; CDR3 DNA: TGTGCCAGCAGCGTGGGGGCTAATAGCAATCAGCCCCAGCATTTT; V gene: TRBV9; J gene: TRBJ1-5; D gene: .; CDR3 length: 15; clone size: .
CDR3 protein: CASSEAQGLRGSYGYTF; CDR3 DNA: TGTGCCAGCAGTGAAGCACAGGGACTTAGAGGGTCCTATGGCTACACCTTC; V gene: TRBV6-1; J gene: TRBJ1-2; D gene: .; CDR3 length: 17; clone size: .
CDR3 protein: CASSLHYEQYF; CDR3 DNA: TGCGCCAGCAGTCTCCACTACGAGCAGTACTTC; V gene: TRBV5-1; J gene: TRBJ2-7; D gene: .; CDR3 length: 11; clone size: .
CDR3 protein: CASSVAGGSLDTQYF; CDR3 DNA: TGTGCCAGCAGCGTAGCGGGAGGGTCTCTCGATACGCAGTATTTT; V gene: TRBV9; J gene: TRBJ2-3; D gene: TRBD2; CDR3 length: 15; clone size: many
CDR3 protein: CASSSDLGGTLRDEAFF; CDR3 DNA: TGTGCCAGCAGCTCCGACCTAGGGGGCACATTAAGGGATGAAGCTTTCTTT; V gene: TRBV7-9; J gene: TRBJ1-1; D gene: TRBD1; CDR3 length: 17; clone size: .
CDR3 protein: CASSLQQGYEQYF; CDR3 DNA: TGTGCCAGCAGCTTACAACAGGGCTACGAGCAGTACTTC; V gene: TRBV7-8; J gene: TRBJ2-7; D gene: .; CDR3 length: 13; clone size: .
CDR3 protein: CASSARQGANEKLFF; CDR3 DNA: TGTGCCAGCAGCGCTCGACAGGGGGCTAATGAAAAACTGTTTTTT; V gene: TRBV9; J gene: TRBJ1-4; D gene: TRBD1; CDR3 length: 15; clone size: .
CDR3 protein: CASRSGQGYSYTF; CDR3 DNA: TGTGCCAGCAGGTCCGGACAGGGGTATAGCTACACCTTC; V gene: TRBV12-3/TRBV12-4; J gene: TRBJ1-2; D gene: TRBD1; CDR3 length: 13; clone size: few
CDR3 protein: CASSADRATDTQYF; CDR3 DNA: TGCGCCAGCAGCGCCGACAGGGCTACAGATACGCAGTATTTT; V gene: TRBV5-1; J gene: TRBJ2-3; D gene: TRBD1; CDR3 length: 14; clone size: once
CDR3 protein: CASSQSPGQGTGELFF; CDR3 DNA: TGTGCCAGCAGCCAATCCCCGGGACAGGGCACCGGGGAGCTGTTTTTT; V gene: TRBV4-2; J gene: TRBJ2-2; D gene: TRBD1; CDR3 length: 16; clone size: .
CDR3 protein: CASSTGTKNTGELFF; CDR3 DNA: TGTGCCAGCAGCACCGGGACGAAAAACACCGGGGAGCTGTTTTTT; V gene: TRBV5-4; J gene: TRBJ2-2; D gene: .; CDR3 length: 15; clone size: .
CDR3 protein: CASSQQRTVNEKLFF; CDR3 DNA: TGTGCCAGCAGCCAGCAACGGACAGTTAATGAAAAACTGTTTTTT; V gene: TRBV7-2; J gene: TRBJ1-4; D gene: .; CDR3 length: 15; clone size: once
CDR3 protein: CASSGDSGRGPRETQYF; CDR3 DNA: TGTGCCAGCAGTGGAGATAGCGGGAGGGGACCAAGAGAGACCCAGTACTTC; V gene: TRBV25-1; J gene: TRBJ2-5; D gene: TRBD2; CDR3 length: 17; clone size: .
CDR3 protein: CASSLPTQLYGYTF; CDR3 DNA: TGTGCCAGCAGCCTACCGACACAACTCTATGGCTACACCTTC; V gene: TRBV7-3; J gene: TRBJ1-2; D gene: .; CDR3 length: 14; clone size: .
CDR3 protein: CASSLEAPTDTQYF; CDR3 DNA: TGTGCCAGCAGCTTGGAAGCGCCCACAGATACGCAGTATTTT; V gene: TRBV5-4; J gene: TRBJ2-3; D gene: .; CDR3 length: 14; clone size: .
CDR3 protein: CASSLAGLTQTTDTQYF; CDR3 DNA: TGTGCCAGCAGCTTAGCGGGACTTACCCAAACCACAGATACGCAGTATTTT; V gene: TRBV7-6; J gene: TRBJ2-3; D gene: .; CDR3 length: 17; clone size: .
CDR3 protein: CASSIATGNSYNEQFF; CDR3 DNA: TGTGCCAGTAGTATAGCCACAGGGAATTCCTACAATGAGCAGTTCTTC; V gene: TRBV19; J gene: TRBJ2-1; D gene: .; CDR3 length: 16; clone size: .
CDR3 protein: CASSFSGVRNTEAFF; CDR3 DNA: TGTGCCAGCAGCTTCTCTGGGGTACGGAACACTGAAGCTTTCTTT; V gene: TRBV11-3; J gene: TRBJ1-1; D gene: .; CDR3 length: 15; clone size: .
CDR3 protein: CASSVGGLNTEAFF; CDR3 DNA: TGTGCCAGCTCAGTAGGGGGTCTGAACACTGAAGCTTTCTTT; V gene: TRBV18; J gene: TRBJ1-1; D gene: .; CDR3 length: 14; clone size: .
CDR3 protein: CSAAHSGNTIYF; CDR3 DNA: TGCAGCGCGGCTCACTCTGGAAACACCATATATTTT; V gene: TRBV29-1; J gene: TRBJ1-3; D gene: .; CDR3 length: 12; clone size: .
CDR3 protein: CASTFTGKRGYTF; CDR3 DNA: TGTGCCAGTACCTTCACAGGGAAGCGCGGCTACACCTTC; V gene: TRBV19; J gene: TRBJ1-2; D gene: .; CDR3 length: 13; clone size: .
CDR3 protein: CASSLSGTSGAYPTDTQYF; CDR3 DNA: TGCGCCAGCAGCCTCTCCGGGACTAGCGGGGCCTATCCCACAGATACGCAGTATTTT; V gene: TRBV4-3; J gene: TRBJ2-3; D gene: TRBD2; CDR3 length: 19; clone size: .
CDR3 protein: CASSEVTGGLGTNEKLFF; CDR3 DNA: TGTGCCAGCAGTGAAGTGACAGGGGGCTTAGGCACTAATGAAAAACTGTTTTTT; V gene: TRBV6-1; J gene: TRBJ1-4; D gene: TRBD1; CDR3 length: 18; clone size: .
CDR3 protein: CASSLVVDRGQETQYF; CDR3 DNA: TGTGCCAGCAGCTTAGTGGTGGACAGGGGGCAAGAGACCCAGTACTTC; V gene: TRBV11-2; J gene: TRBJ2-5; D gene: TRBD1; CDR3 length: 16; clone size: .
CDR3 protein: CASSPLQGAGGYTF; CDR3 DNA: TGTGCCAGCAGCCCACTCCAGGGGGCGGGTGGCTACACCTTC; V gene: TRBV3-1/TRBV3-2; J gene: TRBJ1-2; D gene: TRBD1; CDR3 length: 14; clone size: .
CDR3 protein: CASSAIRSGTGELFF; CDR3 DNA: TGTGCCAGCAGCGCCATCCGGAGCGGGACCGGGGAGCTGTTTTTT; V gene: TRBV9; J gene: TRBJ2-2; D gene: .; CDR3 length: 15; clone size: .
CDR3 protein: CASSLIGQGGRTEAFF; CDR3 DNA: TGCGCCAGCAGCTTGATTGGACAGGGAGGTCGGACTGAAGCTTTCTTT; V gene: TRBV5-1; J gene: TRBJ1-1; D gene: TRBD1; CDR3 length: 16; clone size: .
CDR3 protein: CASSPKETQYF; CDR3 DNA: TGTGCCAGCTCACCGAAAGAGACCCAGTACTTC; V gene: TRBV18; J gene: TRBJ2-5; D gene: .; CDR3 length: 11; clone size: .
CDR3 protein: CASSPAANSGNTIYF; CDR3 DNA: TGTGCCAGCTCACCAGCTGCAAACTCTGGAAACACCATATATTTT; V gene: TRBV18; J gene: TRBJ1-3; D gene: .; CDR3 length: 15; clone size: .
CDR3 protein: CASSQLDSYNSPLHF; CDR3 DNA: TGCGCCAGCAGCCAATTGGACTCCTATAATTCACCCCTCCACTTT; V gene: TRBV4-1; J gene: TRBJ1-6; D gene: .; CDR3 length: 15; clone size: .
CDR3 protein: CASSTRTSNYGYTF; CDR3 DNA: TGTGCCAGTAGTACCCGGACATCGAACTATGGCTACACCTTC; V gene: TRBV19; J gene: TRBJ1-2; D gene: .; CDR3 length: 14; clone size: few
CDR3 protein: CASSLVYPPNTEAFF; CDR3 DNA: TGTGCCAGCAGTTTAGTTTATCCTCCGAACACTGAAGCTTTCTTT; V gene: TRBV28; J gene: TRBJ1-1; D gene: .; CDR3 length: 15; clone size: .
CDR3 protein: CASSATGVGYTF; CDR3 DNA: TGTGCCAGCAGCGCGACAGGGGTCGGCTACACCTTC; V gene: TRBV9; J gene: TRBJ1-2; D gene: TRBD1; CDR3 length: 12; clone size: .
CDR3 protein: CATSDSDRGLETQYF; CDR3 DNA: TGTGCCACCAGTGATTCGGACAGGGGGTTGGAGACCCAGTACTTC; V gene: TRBV24-1; J gene: TRBJ2-5; D gene: TRBD1; CDR3 length: 15; clone size: .
CDR3 protein: CASGGASGTGELFF; CDR3 DNA: TGCGCCAGCGGAGGGGCTAGCGGCACCGGGGAGCTGTTTTTT; V gene: TRBV5-1; J gene: TRBJ2-2; D gene: TRBD2; CDR3 length: 14; clone size: .
CDR3 protein: CASSPSSGVNREQYF; CDR3 DNA: TGTGCCAGCAGCCCCTCTTCGGGGGTGAATCGCGAGCAGTACTTC; V gene: TRBV3-1/TRBV3-2; J gene: TRBJ2-7; D gene: .; CDR3 length: 15; clone size: .
CDR3 protein: CASSPRPQTGYGYTF; CDR3 DNA: TGTGCCAGCAGCCCGAGACCTCAGACGGGGTATGGCTACACCTTC; V gene: TRBV9; J gene: TRBJ1-2; D gene: .; CDR3 length: 15; clone size: .
CDR3 protein: CASSLHGGQVEAFF; CDR3 DNA: TGTGCCAGCAGCTTACACGGGGGGCAGGTTGAAGCTTTCTTT; V gene: TRBV7-9; J gene: TRBJ1-1; D gene: .; CDR3 length: 14; clone size: .
CDR3 protein: CASSKGTEAFF; CDR3 DNA: TGCGCCAGCAGTAAAGGGACTGAAGCTTTCTTT; V gene: TRBV5-1; J gene: TRBJ1-1; D gene: .; CDR3 length: 11; clone size: once
CDR3 protein: CASSLERWINSPLHF; CDR3 DNA: TGTGCCAGCAGCTTGGAACGGTGGATTAATTCACCCCTCCACTTT; V gene: TRBV5-4; J gene: TRBJ1-6; D gene: .; CDR3 length: 15; clone size: .
CDR3 protein: CASTNTGGPYNEQFF; CDR3 DNA: TGTGCCAGCACCAACACCGGGGGGCCGTACAATGAGCAGTTCTTC; V gene: TRBV9; J gene: TRBJ2-1; D gene: .; CDR3 length: 15; clone size: .
CDR3 protein: CASSPREDTEAFF; CDR3 DNA: TGTGCCAGCAGCCCGCGGGAGGACACTGAAGCTTTCTTT; V gene: TRBV9; J gene: TRBJ1-1; D gene: .; CDR3 length: 13; clone size: .
CDR3 protein: CASSLKQVSEAFF; CDR3 DNA: TGTGCCAGTAGTCTTAAACAGGTTTCTGAAGCTTTCTTT; V gene: TRBV19; J gene: TRBJ1-1; D gene: .; CDR3 length: 13; clone size: few
CDR3 protein: CASSSQASGGGWTDTQYF; CDR3 DNA: TGTGCCAGCAGCTCCCAGGCTAGCGGGGGGGGATGGACAGATACGCAGTATTTT; V gene: TRBV9; J gene: TRBJ2-3; D gene: TRBD2; CDR3 length: 18; clone size: .
CDR3 protein: CASRRTENYEQYF; CDR3 DNA: TGCGCCAGCAGGAGGACAGAGAACTACGAGCAGTACTTC; V gene: TRBV5-1; J gene: TRBJ2-7; D gene: .; CDR3 length: 13; clone size: .
CDR3 protein: CASSPGLPSPDTQYF; CDR3 DNA: TGTGCCAGCAGCCCGGGACTGCCTAGCCCCGATACGCAGTATTTT; V gene: TRBV7-9; J gene: TRBJ2-3; D gene: .; CDR3 length: 15; clone size: .